Listed below are T cell receptor beta chains from one sample, sequenced in a study of graft-versus-host responses after intestinal transplantation. The antigens these receptors bind are not known. Sequencing was performed with immunoSEQ multiplex PCR; in TCRdb, only in-frame clones are kept and a portion is missing. The sample contains around 87,000 clones, 80% to 95% of which appear only once. Sequenced here: unstimulated CD8+ T cells sorted from spleen or lymph node cells, sampled before transplant. These receptors were taken from a human donor who was the organ donor for an intestinal transplant. Both conserved end residues are part of each CDR3. The D gene is left open where the match is weak. Size tells how often a clone was seen (once, few, many) or the class of an expanded clone, and some rows leave it out.

V gene	D gene	J gene	clone size	CDR3 length	CDR3 DNA	CDR3 protein
TRBV9	TRBD2	TRBJ2-1	-	14	TGTGCCAGCAGCGTGGCGGGGGGGGTCAATGAGCAGTTCTTC	CASSVAGGVNEQFF
TRBV7-8	TRBD2	TRBJ2-2	-	16	TGTGCCAGCAGCTTACCCCGGGACTACGGTACCGGGGAGCTGTTTTTT	CASSLPRDYGTGELFF
TRBV9	-	TRBJ2-7	-	13	TGTGCCAGCAGCGTAGTAGAGGGTCGCGAGCAGTACTTC	CASSVVEGREQYF
TRBV10-3	TRBD2	TRBJ2-2	few	15	TGTGCCATCAGTGAAGAGTCTAGCGGGTCCGGGGAGCTGTTTTTT	CAISEESSGSGELFF
TRBV2	-	TRBJ2-6	-	18	TGTGCCAGCAGTGATCCCGACTTCCAACCCTCTGGGGCCAACGTCCTGACTTTC	CASSDPDFQPSGANVLTF
TRBV11-2	-	TRBJ1-1	-	15	TGTGCCAGCAGCCGTAGGGGGACAAGGGACACTGAAGCTTTCTTT	CASSRRGTRDTEAFF
TRBV27	-	TRBJ1-6	-	16	TGTGCCAGCAGCAGGCGGGGGGGCAAGTATAATTCACCCCTCCACTTT	CASSRRGGKYNSPLHF
TRBV19	TRBD1	TRBJ2-7	-	14	TGTGCCAGTAGTATAGGACAGGGTTTCTACGAGCAGTACTTC	CASSIGQGFYEQYF
TRBV7-2	-	TRBJ1-2	-	14	TGTGCCAGCAGCTCCCTCGGGACATATTATGGCTACACCTTC	CASSSLGTYYGYTF
TRBV7-9	-	TRBJ1-1	-	14	TGTGCCAGCAGCTTAGTATTATTGTATACTGAAGCTTTCTTT	CASSLVLLYTEAFF
TRBV2	-	TRBJ1-4	-	16	TGTGCCAGCAAAGTGGTAAAAGCTGCAACTAATGAAAAACTGTTTTTT	CASKVVKAATNEKLFF
TRBV5-4	TRBD1	TRBJ2-1	-	16	TGTGCCAGCAGCTTGGCTAGACAGGGGGTCTACAATGAGCAGTTCTTC	CASSLARQGVYNEQFF
TRBV27	-	TRBJ2-4	-	15	TGTGCCAGCAGTTGGAGTGCGGGAACCAAAAACATTCAGTACTTC	CASSWSAGTKNIQYF
TRBV28	TRBD1	TRBJ1-6	few	15	TGTGCCAGCAGTTTATGGGACAGGGGGAATTCACCCCTCCACTTT	CASSLWDRGNSPLHF
TRBV10-3	-	TRBJ2-2	-	14	TGTGCCATCAGTGAGCGCAGAGGGACCGGGGAGCTGTTTTTT	CAISERRGTGELFF
TRBV7-6	TRBD2	TRBJ2-3	few	18	TGTGCCAGCAGCTTAAGGGGACTAGCGGGGGGAGGCACAGATACGCAGTATTTT	CASSLRGLAGGGTDTQYF
TRBV27	-	TRBJ2-2	once	11	TGTGCCAGCAGTTATAGAGGGGAGCTGTTTTTT	CASSYRGELFF
TRBV9	-	TRBJ1-5	-	13	TGTGCCAGCAGCACCAGACTCAATCAGCCCCAGCATTTT	CASSTRLNQPQHF
TRBV5-1	-	TRBJ2-1	few	16	TGCGCCAGCAGCTTGGCTCAGGGAACCATCTACAATGAGCAGTTCTTC	CASSLAQGTIYNEQFF
TRBV4-3	-	TRBJ2-7	-	16	TGCGCCAGCAGCCAAGACAGGGCGCCGAGAGTTTACGAGCAGTACTTC	CASSQDRAPRVYEQYF
TRBV13	TRBD2	TRBJ2-7	-	14	TGTGCCAGCAGCATAGCGGGGGGGAGATACGAGCAGTACTTC	CASSIAGGRYEQYF
TRBV4-2	-	TRBJ1-6	-	16	TGTGCCAGCAGCCAAGGTGGGGCGTCCTATAATTCACCCCCCCACTTT	CASSQGGASYNSPPHF
TRBV15	TRBD1	TRBJ2-7	once	15	TGTGCCACCAGCAGAGGGACAGGGGGACCCTACGAGCAGTACTTC	CATSRGTGGPYEQYF
TRBV6-1	-	TRBJ2-1	once	11	TGTGCCAGCAGTGAATCTTTGTATATCGTCTTC	CASSESLYIVF
TRBV9	TRBD1	TRBJ1-2	once	16	TGTGCCAGCAGCGTCGGGGACAGTCCCACTAACTATGGCTACACCTTC	CASSVGDSPTNYGYTF
TRBV6-1	-	TRBJ1-2	once	14	TGTGCCAGCAGCGGGGACGCGGGGGGTTATGGCTACACCTTC	CASSGDAGGYGYTF
TRBV7-7	-	TRBJ2-3	few	15	TGTGCCAGCAGCTTAGGCGTGGACTCCACAGATACGCAGTATTTT	CASSLGVDSTDTQYF
TRBV28	-	TRBJ1-1	-	16	TGTGCCAGCCAACGCCGGAAGGGAGATAGGTACACTGAAGCTTTCTTT	CASQRRKGDRYTEAFF